This T cell receptor beta chain comes out of a study of T-cell reconstitution after alpha-beta-depleted transplantation in children. V was pared by 1 base and J by 0 bases, with 11 bases between. In germline, CDR1 is SGDLS, CDR2 YYNGEE. The CDR3 loop spans 16 amino acids. Researchers prepared the TCRbeta library using unique molecular identifiers, the study reports. MiXCR, run by TCRdb on the PCR reads, gives a single entry per CDR3 protein. Of around 240,000 distinct CDR3 sequences listed, 9.7% are singletons. Many counts were recorded for this clonotype. The rearrangement uses TRBV9 and TRBJ2-1; a weak D match, TRBD2 (7 bases). The TCR originated in a human donor who donated a stem cell graft to a child with SCID. The sequenced sample was PBMCs from the stem cell graft donor, obtained from the stem cell graft. CDR3 coding DNA: TGTGCCAGCAGCGTACGCGGGGGCCACTCCTACAATGAGCAGTTCTTC. Encoded protein: CASSVRGGHSYNEQFF.